This passage covers 28 T cell receptor beta chains from one sample sequenced in a study of blood T cell repertoires in COVID-19. Only in-frame clones appear in the TCRdb table, and some are missing; sequencing was by immunoSEQ multiplex PCR. The sample carries fewer than 300,000 clones, roughly 83% recorded once. Sample: peripheral blood. These receptors all stem from a woman in her 70s with active or convalescent COVID-19.

This clone has just a few counts. This rearrangement joins TRBV5-1 to TRBJ2-1; 7 nucleotides agree with TRBD2. CDR3 length: 16 amino acids. Germline values: CDR1 SGHRS, CDR2 YFSETQ. V lost 0 bases and J lost 9; bases outside the gene matches: 12. CDR3 coding DNA: TGCGCCAGCAGCTTGGCCCCCTCTACGGGAGGAAGTGAGCAGTTCTTC. It specifies CASSLAPSTGGSEQFF.

The V and J genes are TRBV4-3 and TRBJ1-5; TRBD1 is a possible D gene (6 bases). CDR1 LGHNA and CDR2 YSLEER come from the germline V gene. V was shortened by 4 bases and J by 9 bases, with 16 bases between the two germline ends. This CDR3 has 14 residues. The CDR3 reads CASSRGTGIRPQHF. The DNA for the CDR3 is TGCGCCAGCAGCCGGGGAACAGGGATCCGGCCCCAGCATTTT.

The chain joins TRBV29-1 to TRBJ1-5, with D unclear. CDR1 and CDR2 from the germline V gene are SQVTM and ANQGSEA. V was trimmed by 7 bases and J by 0 bases, leaving 10 bases between them. The CDR3 covers 13 residues. In DNA form, the CDR3 reads TGCAGCGCTAGCCTATATAGCAATCAGCCCCAGCATTTT. It is translated as CSASLYSNQPQHF. The entire variable domain, with the rest obtained from reference TRBV29-1 and TRBJ1-5, is as follows: SAVISQKPSRDICQRGTSLTIQCQVDSQVTMMFWYRQQPGQSLTLIATANQGSEATYESGFVIDKFPISRPNLTFSTLTVSNMSPEDSSIYLCSASLYSNQPQHFGDGTRLSIL.

This clone was detected a few times. This chain connects TRBV28 to TRBJ2-3, with TRBD2 matching 15 bases. Germline CDR1 reads MDHEN; CDR2 reads SYDVKM. V shed 11 bases and J 1 base; nucleotides not matched to a gene: 7. The CDR3 consists of 16 residues. CDR3 coding DNA: TGTGCCTCTGGACTAGCGGGAGGGTACGGCACAGATACGCAGTATTTT. Its protein product is CASGLAGGYGTDTQYF.

The chain recombines TRBV7-2 with TRBJ2-2, with D unclear. The CDR3 covers 14 residues. Per the germline V gene, CDR1 is SGHTA and CDR2 is FQGNSA. Trimming removed 3 bases from V and 3 bases from J, with 8 bases in between. CDR3 amino acids: CASSFRWDTGELFF. CDR3 nucleotides: TGTGCCAGCAGCTTCAGGTGGGACACCGGGGAGCTGTTTTTT.

This clone was detected only a few times. The chain combines TRBV24-1 with TRBJ2-1; TRBD2 agrees at 7 bases. Per germline, CDR1 KGHDR and CDR2 SFDVKD. With 3 bases clipped from V and 1 base from J, the junction kept 5 bases outside the gene matches. The CDR3 runs to 16 residues. DNA of the CDR3: TGTGCCACCAGTGATCCCCGCGGGGGTTCCTACAATGAGCAGTTCTTC. It codes for CATSDPRGGSYNEQFF.

The CDR3 loop is CASSSLGAGEQYF. In DNA, the CDR3 is TGTGCCAGCTCCTCCCTTGGGGCTGGCGAGCAGTACTTC. This chain links TRBV18 with TRBJ2-7; maybe TRBD1 (5 bases). The germline V and J ends were trimmed by 6 bases and 6 bases, with 15 bases remaining between them. The CDR3 is 13 residues long. Germline CDR1 is KGHSH and CDR2 is LQKENI.

This clone was detected a few times. The chain uses TRBV5-1 and TRBJ2-3; 7 bases match TRBD2. There are 14 residues in the CDR3. The germline V gene encodes CDR1 SGHRS and CDR2 YFSETQ. J lost 1 base, V lost 5 bases, and 4 bases had no gene match. CDR3 loop: CASRRSGGTDTQYF. The CDR3 nucleotides are TGCGCCAGCAGGCGGAGCGGGGGCACAGATACGCAGTATTTT.

The chain has TRBV5-1 and TRBJ1-2; 9 bases fit TRBD1. The CDR3 length is 14 residues. Trimming at V came to 3 bases and at J to 4 bases, leaving 4 bases not matched to a gene. Germline V CDR1 and CDR2: SGHRS, YFSETQ. The CDR3 loop reads CASSSTGGSYGYTF. The CDR3 bases are TGCGCCAGCAGCTCGACAGGGGGAAGCTATGGCTACACCTTC.

This clone was picked up a small number of times. CDR3 nucleotide sequence: TGTGCCAGCGCGCTCCGGGGGGTGAACACTGAAGCTTTCTTT. It codes for CASALRGVNTEAFF. The genes are TRBV6-5 and TRBJ1-1; the D gene is possibly TRBD1 (5 bases). V lost 8 bases to trimming and J lost 0 bases, with 13 bases between them. Germline V gene sequence: CDR1 MNHEY, CDR2 SVGAGI. The CDR3 totals 14 residues.

This clone was counted only a few times. The rearrangement links TRBV30 to TRBJ1-4, with 10 bases fitting TRBD1. Per the germline V gene, CDR1 is GTSNPN and CDR2 is SVGIG (reference sequence). The V gene end was trimmed by 2 bases and the J gene end by 11 bases; junction bases not matched to a gene: 5. The length of the CDR3 is 13 residues. This CDR3 reads CAWSLGQGGKLFF. Here the CDR3 DNA reads TGTGCCTGGAGTTTAGGACAGGGGGGGAAACTGTTTTTT.

This clone was found a few times. This chain joins TRBV7-9 and TRBJ1-1, with 9 bases fitting TRBD1. The CDR3 contains 15 residues. CDR1 and CDR2 from the germline V gene are SEHNR and FQNEAQ (reference sequence). Germline trimming cut 5 bases from V and 1 base from J; bases unmatched to any gene: 5. Here the CDR3 DNA reads TGTGCCAGCAGCCAAGGACAGGGGACGAACACTGAAGCTTTCTTT. Protein: CASSQGQGTNTEAFF.

This sequence joins TRBV3-1 (or the pseudogene TRBV3-2) and TRBJ2-3; D is uncertain. Germline V CDR1 and CDR2: LGHDT, YNNKEL (reference sequence). V gave up 3 bases and J gave up 2 bases, with 12 bases separating them. The CDR3 sequence is 15 residues long. The CDR3 is CASSHPVQDTDTQYF. In DNA form, the CDR3 reads TGTGCCAGCAGCCACCCCGTTCAGGACACAGATACGCAGTATTTT.

The rearrangement links TRBV9 to TRBJ2-5; D may be TRBD2 (7 bases). Trimming cost V 4 bases and J 5 bases, with 21 bases left between them. The germline V gene has CDR1 SGDLS and CDR2 YYNGEE. CDR3 length: 16 residues. The CDR3 spells CASSLGGGGAGETQYF. In DNA, the CDR3 is TGTGCCAGCAGCTTAGGAGGAGGGGGGGCCGGTGAGACCCAGTACTTC.

In its sample, this clone was seen once. The rearrangement links TRBV11-3 to TRBJ2-7, with 8 bases lining up with TRBD1. J gave up 7 bases and V 5 bases, and 10 bases lay outside the gene matches. The germline V gene encodes CDR1 SGHNT and CDR2 YENEEA. This CDR3 spans 14 amino acids. The CDR3 is CASSPRTGTEEQYF. The CDR3 nucleotides are TGTGCCAGCAGCCCCCGGACAGGGACGGAAGAGCAGTACTTC.

This clone was recorded once. The V gene is TRBV5-1, the J gene TRBJ2-1; D call uncertain. The CDR3 loop spans 14 amino acids. V lost 6 bases and J 2 bases, leaving 12 bases between the germline ends. The germline V gene has CDR1 SGHRS and CDR2 YFSETQ. CDR3 amino acids: CASMGPPTYNEQFF. In DNA form, the CDR3 reads TGCGCCAGCATGGGCCCCCCGACCTACAATGAGCAGTTCTTC.

The chain combines TRBV7-8 with TRBJ2-3; TRBD2 matches at 9 bases. Germline V gene data show CDR1 as SGHVS and CDR2 as FQNEAQ. Trimming at V came to 5 bases and at J to 2 bases, leaving 8 bases not matched to a gene. This CDR3 is built from 16 residues. The CDR3 is CASSPRAGGPTDTQYF. In DNA, the CDR3 is TGTGCCAGCAGCCCAAGGGCGGGGGGGCCCACAGATACGCAGTATTTT. Variable domain in full (rest from reference TRBV7-8 and TRBJ2-3): GAGVSQSPRYKVAKRGQDVALRCDPISGHVSLFWYQQALGQGPEFLTYFQNEAQLDKSGLPSDRFFAERPEGSVSTLKIQRTQQEDSAVYLCASSPRAGGPTDTQYFGPGTRLTVL.

The chain is built from TRBV6-5 and TRBJ1-2; D unresolved. The CDR3 totals 14 residues. The germline V and J ends were trimmed by 6 bases and 1 base, with 12 bases remaining between them. The germline gives CDR1 MNHEY, CDR2 SVGAGI. The CDR3 sequence is CASRLTGVNYGYTF. CDR3 bases: TGTGCCAGCAGGCTAACCGGGGTTAACTATGGCTACACCTTC.

The rearrangement uses TRBV30 and TRBJ2-7; TRBD2 is a possible D gene (6 bases). V lost 8 bases, J lost 3 bases, and 17 bases lay in between. CDR3 length: 13 residues. Germline CDR1 reads GTSNPN; CDR2 reads SVGIG (reference sequence). CDR3 DNA: TGTGCCGGCACCGGGGGTTTCCTCTACGAGCAGTACTTC. It specifies CAGTGGFLYEQYF.

This clone has a single count. The chain joins TRBV19 to TRBJ2-1; 7 nucleotides line up with TRBD2. In germline, CDR1 is LNHDA, CDR2 SQIVND (reference sequence). V was pared by 1 base and J by 0 bases, with 9 bases of the junction left unmatched. CDR3 size: 18 residues. The CDR3 coding sequence is TGTGCCAGTAGTATAGTTGCGGGGGAGCCCCTCTCCTACAATGAGCAGTTCTTC. This sequence encodes CASSIVAGEPLSYNEQFF.

The gene calls are TRBV14 and TRBJ1-4, with TRBD1 identical over 7 bases. Germline V gives CDR1 SGHDN, CDR2 FVKESK. CDR3 length: 15 residues. V lost 4 bases, J lost 8 bases, and 10 bases stayed unmatched. CDR3 loop: CASSPRTGSSEKLFF. The CDR3, as DNA: TGTGCCAGCAGCCCGCGGACAGGTAGTAGCGAAAAACTGTTTTTT.

This clone was recorded only once. This chain links TRBV4-2 with TRBJ1-3, with 7 bases fitting TRBD1. Per germline, CDR1 LGHNA and CDR2 YNFKEQ. This CDR3 has 14 residues. With V trimmed by 0 bases and J by 4 bases, 0 bases remained unmatched. The CDR3 region has the DNA TGTGCCAGCAGCCAAGAGACAGGGGGAAACACCATATATTTT. It encodes CASSQETGGNTIYF.

The chain recombines TRBV11-2 with TRBJ2-2; 7 bases align to TRBD1. The germline V gene encodes CDR1 SGHAT and CDR2 FQNNGV. This CDR3 has 16 residues. Losses at the gene ends were 5 bases for V and 2 bases for J; bases not matched to a gene: 8. The chain's CDR3 is CASSPRQGYNTGELFF. The CDR3 coding sequence is TGTGCCAGCAGCCCTAGACAGGGATATAACACCGGGGAGCTGTTTTTT. Looking up the rest from reference TRBV11-2 and TRBJ2-2 gives the full variable domain: EAGVAQSPRYKIIEKRQSVAFWCNPISGHATLYWYQQILGQGPKLLIQFQNNGVVDDSQLPKDRFSAERLKGVDSTLKIQPAKLEDSAVYLCASSPRQGYNTGELFFGEGSRLTVL.

This clone has just a few counts. CDR3 nucleotides: TGTGCCAGCAGAGCCAGCCCTAGGGGGGAGCAGTACTTC. Protein product: CASRASPRGEQYF. This sequence joins TRBV2 and TRBJ2-7, with D possibly TRBD1 on 6 matching bases. This CDR3 is built from 13 residues. CDR1 SNHLY and CDR2 FYNNEI come from the germline V gene. V was trimmed by 6 bases and J by 7 bases, leaving 16 bases between them.

In its sample, this clone was seen a few times. This chain links TRBV6-6 with TRBJ1-5; D ambiguous. CDR1 and CDR2 (germline): MNHNY, SVGAGI (reference sequence). CDR3 length: 15 residues. Trimming stripped 0 bases from V and 9 bases from J, with 15 bases between. The CDR3 DNA sequence: TGTGCCAGCAGTTACTCAGGCGGTCACGGAGGGCCCCAGCATTTT. Translating gives CASSYSGGHGGPQHF.

This chain links TRBV27 with TRBJ1-1; no clear D gene. This CDR3 contains 15 residues. V dropped 1 base and J dropped 1 base, with 10 bases sitting between them. Per the germline V gene, CDR1 is MNHEY and CDR2 is SMNVEV (reference sequence). The CDR3 reads CASSLLSPENTEAFF. Written as DNA, the CDR3 is TGTGCCAGCAGTTTATTGTCTCCAGAGAACACTGAAGCTTTCTTT.

The V gene is TRBV3-1 (or the pseudogene TRBV3-2), the J gene TRBJ1-5; unclear D gene. Germline CDR1 reads LGHDT; CDR2 reads YNNKEL (reference sequence). This CDR3 comprises 13 residues. The V gene lost 4 bases and the J gene lost 7 bases, with 11 bases spanning the gap. The CDR3 is CASSPPGGQPQHF. As DNA, the CDR3 is TGTGCCAGCAGCCCCCCGGGTGGACAGCCCCAGCATTTT.

J is TRBJ2-7 and V is TRBV5-1; 10 bases line up with TRBD1. The CDR3 is 16 residues long. V was clipped by 2 bases and J by 0 bases; unmatched bases: 5. Germline V gene data show CDR1 as SGHRS and CDR2 as YFSETQ. Written as DNA, the CDR3 is TGCGCCAGCAGCTTCCCCCGGGACAGGGGCTCCTACGAGCAGTACTTC. It specifies CASSFPRDRGSYEQYF.